This entry lists 30 T cell receptor beta chains sequenced from one sample in a study of blood T cells in healthy people across ages. Together with a sample-barcoded 5' primer, a J-beta primer mix was included in a second PCR lasting about 6 to 11 cycles. TCRdb called the 5' RACE reads again in MiXCR, with one record for every CDR3 protein. The sample records about a million distinct CDR3 sequences, about 51% being singletons. Sequenced: blood. The receptors originated from a woman in her sixties or seventies in good health.

V and J are TRBV5-8 and TRBJ1-4, with D hard to call. The CDR3 loop spans 18 amino acids. Germline CDR1 reads SGHTS; CDR2 reads YDEGEE. Between the trimmed V and J ends, which lost 6 bases and 0 bases, there was a span of 21 bases. The CDR3 protein is CASTPLTAIFATNEKLFF. The DNA of the CDR3 is TGTGCCAGCACTCCCCTCACCGCGATATTCGCAACTAATGAAAAACTGTTTTTT.

Here the CDR3 DNA reads TGTGCCAGCTGGAGCGGGATGCAAGAGACCCAGTACTTC. Translating it yields CASWSGMQETQYF. The rearrangement links TRBV27 to TRBJ2-5; 7 positions match TRBD2. The V gene's germline CDR1 is MNHEY and CDR2 SMNVEV (reference sequence). Losses at the gene ends were 8 bases for V and 2 bases for J; bases not matched to a gene: 5. There are 13 residues in the CDR3.

The V gene is TRBV10-3, the J gene TRBJ2-3; D remains ambiguous. V lost 1 base, J lost 6 bases, and 2 bases lay in between. CDR1 ENHRY and CDR2 SYGVKD come from the germline V gene. The CDR3 length is 11 residues. CDR3 nucleotides: TGTGCCATCAGTGAGTTCGATACGCAGTATTTT. Encoded protein: CAISEFDTQYF.

This chain uses TRBV4-3 with TRBJ2-7, with TRBD1 matching 8 bases. Germline CDR1 is LGHNA and CDR2 is YSLEER. The CDR3 extends over 11 amino acids. V lost 3 bases, J lost 12 bases, and 4 bases stayed unmatched. The CDR3 loop is CASSHGQGLYF. The CDR3 bases are TGCGCCAGCAGCCACGGACAGGGACTGTACTTC.

The V call is TRBV15, the J call TRBJ1-4; no clear D gene. The CDR3 consists of 15 residues. Per the germline V gene, CDR1 is LNHNV and CDR2 is YYDKDF (reference sequence). The V and J ends lost 0 bases and 2 bases respectively, with 7 bases between them. In DNA, the CDR3 is TGTGCCACCAGCAGAGACCTCCGGACTAATGAAAAACTGTTTTTT. Protein product: CATSRDLRTNEKLFF.

This clonotype was seen more than once but under ten times. This rearrangement joins TRBV7-9 to TRBJ2-7; 7 nucleotides align to TRBD2. Germline CDR1 reads SEHNR; CDR2 reads FQNEAQ (reference sequence). V gave up 5 bases and J gave up 6 bases; unmatched junction bases: 10. The CDR3 extends over 14 amino acids. The CDR3 region is CASSALREGLEQYF. CDR3 in DNA: TGTGCCAGCAGCGCCCTAAGGGAGGGCCTCGAGCAGTACTTC.

The genes are TRBV7-2 and TRBJ2-3; D is ambiguous. The CDR3 totals 14 residues. Germline-derived CDR1 and CDR2 are SGHTA and FQGNSA. V lost 2 bases, J lost 6 bases, and 12 bases lay in between. The CDR3 nucleotides are TGTGCCAGCAGCTTACAGATAGGATCTGATACGCAGTATTTT. Protein sequence: CASSLQIGSDTQYF.

This clonotype was observed a handful of times. The rearrangement joins TRBV24-1 to TRBJ2-3, with 11 positions matching TRBD2. This CDR3 comprises 17 residues. V shed 4 bases and J 2 bases; nucleotides not matched to a gene: 7. Germline values: CDR1 KGHDR, CDR2 SFDVKD. CDR3 protein: CATSEFKGLAATDTQYF. The CDR3 coding sequence is TGTGCCACCAGTGAGTTCAAGGGACTAGCGGCCACAGATACGCAGTATTTT.

In regard to this clonotype: Relative to the germline gene, one junction end is altered; a read error may explain this. V and J are TRBV3-1 and TRBJ1-1; D call uncertain. The germline V gene has CDR1 LGHDT and CDR2 YNNKEL (reference sequence). This CDR3 region has 14 residues. CDR3 sequence: CDSSPPMKNTEAFF. The DNA for the CDR3 is TGTGACAGCAGCCCCCCGATGAAGAACACTGAAGCTTTCTTT.

V usage is TRBV7-9 and J usage is TRBJ2-7; no reliable D call. From germline, CDR1 is SEHNR and CDR2 FQNEAQ (reference sequence). V gave up 7 bases and J gave up 3 bases, with 13 bases separating them. This CDR3 region has 13 residues. In DNA form, the CDR3 reads TGTGCCAGCACCGAAAGGACGCTCTACGAGCAGTACTTC. It encodes CASTERTLYEQYF.

V and J are TRBV21-1 and TRBJ2-7; the D call of TRBD2 is as the table states it, not checked on the DNA. TRBV21-1 is recorded as a pseudogene. There are 22 residues in the CDR3. The CDR3 DNA sequence: TGTGCCAGCAGCAAAGAAAGTGCCCCGGGACTGATAAAAAAAACACTCTACTACGAGCAGTACTTC. This translates into CASSKESAPGLIKKTLYYEQYF.

This chain connects TRBV27 to TRBJ2-1, with TRBD2 matching 10 bases. Unmatched junction bases numbered 4, after V lost 5 bases and J lost 0 bases. The CDR3 is made up of 16 amino acids. Germline-derived CDR1 and CDR2 are MNHEY and SMNVEV (reference sequence). CDR3 coding DNA: TGTGCCAGCAGTCTTCTAGCGGGAGTCTCCTACAATGAGCAGTTCTTC. This gives the protein CASSLLAGVSYNEQFF.

A few counts support this clonotype. V is TRBV12-3 or TRBV12-4 and J is TRBJ1-2; the D gene is possibly TRBD1 (5 bases). This CDR3 contains 11 residues. The V end was cut by 6 bases, the J end by 7 bases, with 9 bases between. This CDR3 is CASRGDLGYTF. Here the CDR3 DNA reads TGTGCCAGCAGGGGGGACCTTGGCTACACCTTC.

A remark on this clonotype: A much larger clone sits a single nucleotide away, making a read error possible. V is TRBV29-1 and J is TRBJ2-4, with 8 bases fitting TRBD1. With the DNA end fitting TRBJ2-7 better, the J assignment may be wrong. The CDR3 spans 12 residues. The germline gives CDR1 SQVTM, CDR2 ANQGSEA. The CDR3 DNA is TGCAGCTCCACCGGGACAGGCTACGAGCAGTACTTC. Residues: CSSTGTGYEQYF.

This chain uses TRBV20-1 with TRBJ2-1; tentatively, D is TRBD1 (6 bases). This CDR3 is 13 amino acids long. The germline CDR1 and CDR2 sequences are DFQATT and SNEGSKA (reference sequence). V was trimmed by 5 bases and J by 5 bases, leaving 13 bases between them. In nucleotides, the CDR3 is TGCAGTGCTGACAGGCCGGGAAACAATGAGCAGTTCTTC. Protein sequence: CSADRPGNNEQFF.

The chain is built from TRBV29-1 and TRBJ2-5; D gene uncertain. The V end was cut by 7 bases, the J end by 4 bases, with 7 bases between. This CDR3 comprises 10 residues. From germline, CDR1 is SQVTM and CDR2 ANQGSEA. The CDR3 here is CSAEIETQYF. CDR3 nucleotides: TGCAGCGCTGAGATAGAGACCCAGTACTTC.

In its sample, this clonotype was seen a few times. V and J are TRBV29-1 and TRBJ1-6; D is uncertain. Deletions cut 5 bases from V and 1 base from J, with 6 bases between. The CDR3 runs 13 residues. The germline V gene has CDR1 SQVTM and CDR2 ANQGSEA. CDR3 sequence (DNA): TGCAGCGTTCGGTGGTCCTATAATTCACCCCTCCACTTT. Amino acid sequence: CSVRWSYNSPLHF.

J is TRBJ2-5 and V is TRBV9, with D possibly TRBD2 on 6 matching bases. CDR1 and CDR2 (germline): SGDLS, YYNGEE. Trimming left V 2 bases short and J 9 bases short, with 14 bases between. There are 13 residues in the CDR3. CDR3 amino acids: CASSVGLGSAQYF. In DNA form, the CDR3 reads TGTGCCAGCAGCGTGGGACTCGGATCGGCCCAGTACTTC.

This clonotype came up a few times. The genes are TRBV20-1 and TRBJ1-2; no definite D call. Germline V gene data show CDR1 as DFQATT and CDR2 as SNEGSKA (reference sequence). The CDR3 loop spans 14 amino acids. Trimming removed 0 bases from V and 4 bases from J, with 12 bases in between. Here the CDR3 reads CSAREFTATYGYTF. CDR3 DNA: TGCAGTGCTAGAGAGTTTACAGCAACCTATGGCTACACCTTC.

J is TRBJ2-5 and V is TRBV7-9; D is ambiguous. The DNA matches TRBJ2-7 better at its end, which makes the J call doubtful. There are 12 residues in the CDR3. Germline CDR1 and CDR2: SEHNR and FQNEAQ (reference sequence). CDR3 protein: CASSLPDHEQYF. The CDR3 DNA reads as TGTGCCAGCAGCTTACCGGACCACGAGCAGTACTTC.

DNA for the CDR3: TGTGCCAGCAGTTTTTTCAGGGCACCCAGGAGCTACGAGCAGTACTTC. Translation gives CASSFFRAPRSYEQYF. V gene TRBV28 combines with J gene TRBJ2-7; D perhaps matches TRBD1 (5 bases). The CDR3 runs 16 residues. Germline lookup yields CDR1 MDHEN and CDR2 SYDVKM. V was shortened by 3 bases and J by 3 bases, with 18 bases between the two germline ends.

The DNA of the CDR3 is TGCAGCGTTGGGGGGGGAGAAGAGACCCAGTACTTC. Translation gives CSVGGGEETQYF. This chain uses TRBV29-1 with TRBJ2-5, with 7 positions matching TRBD2. Germline assignment: CDR1 SQVTM and CDR2 ANQGSEA. The CDR3 loop spans 12 amino acids. Trimming at V came to 4 bases and at J to 3 bases, leaving 2 bases not matched to a gene.

This clonotype appeared once. The CDR3 bases are TGTGCCAGCATGCGGACTAGCGGATTCAATGAGCAGTTCTTC. Encoded protein: CASMRTSGFNEQFF. This chain links TRBV2 with TRBJ2-1, with 10 bases fitting TRBD2. Germline trimming cut 7 bases from V and 6 bases from J; bases unmatched to any gene: 6. Germline values: CDR1 SNHLY, CDR2 FYNNEI. The CDR3 sequence is 14 residues long.

The chain carries TRBV3-1 and TRBJ1-1; D is unresolved. Trimming left V 0 bases short and J 1 base short, with 12 bases between. The CDR3 sequence is 16 residues long. Germline-derived CDR1 and CDR2 are LGHDT and YNNKEL (reference sequence). CDR3 nucleotide sequence: TGTGCCAGCAGCCAAGACCCCCGTATATGGAACACTGAAGCTTTCTTT. Its protein is CASSQDPRIWNTEAFF.

This chain connects TRBV18 to TRBJ1-1; unclear D gene. Germline lookup yields CDR1 KGHSH and CDR2 LQKENI. The CDR3 totals 16 residues. Trimming shortened V by 6 bases and J by 2 bases, and 19 bases separated the two germline ends. The CDR3, as DNA: TGTGCCAGCTCCCGAGCGGGCGGGGTTAGAAACACTGAAGCTTTCTTT. This gives the protein CASSRAGGVRNTEAFF.

DNA of the CDR3: TGCAGTGCTAGGGATCCGACAGTTTTAAACAATGAGCAGTACTTC. This translates into CSARDPTVLNNEQYF. V gene TRBV20-1 combines with J gene TRBJ2-5, with a possible D match to TRBD1 (5 bases). The CDR3 runs to 15 residues. Germline V gives CDR1 DFQATT, CDR2 SNEGSKA (reference sequence). V lost 3 bases and J lost 11, with 25 bases in between.

V gene TRBV9 combines with J gene TRBJ2-3; TRBD2 agrees at 13 bases. Germline V gene data show CDR1 as SGDLS and CDR2 as YYNGEE. Unmatched junction bases numbered 3, after V lost 4 bases and J lost 4 bases. The CDR3 is made up of 15 amino acids. The CDR3 protein is CASSSLAGGPDTQYF. CDR3 DNA: TGTGCCAGCAGCTCACTAGCGGGAGGGCCAGATACGCAGTATTTT.

This clonotype came up a few times. The chain has TRBV27 and TRBJ2-7, with D maybe TRBD2 (5 bases). Near its end, the DNA agrees better with TRBJ2-5, so the J call may be wrong. The germline V gene has CDR1 MNHEY and CDR2 SMNVEV (reference sequence). The CDR3 has 12 residues. The CDR3 here is CASTGAEETQYF. The CDR3 DNA reads as TGTGCCAGCACTGGAGCGGAAGAGACCCAGTACTTC.

The chain uses TRBV10-3 and TRBJ2-1, with TRBD2 identical over 7 bases. Trimming at V came to 2 bases and at J to 9 bases, leaving 4 bases not matched to a gene. The length of the CDR3 is 13 residues. The germline V gene has CDR1 ENHRY and CDR2 SYGVKD. CDR3 nucleotide sequence: TGTGCCATCAGTGAGAGGGCTAGCGGTGAGCAGTTCTTC. This translates into CAISERASGEQFF.

The J gene is TRBJ2-7, the V gene TRBV30, with 7 bases aligning to TRBD2. Near its end, the DNA agrees better with TRBJ2-5, so the J call may be wrong. This CDR3 has 12 residues. Germline CDR1 is GTSNPN and CDR2 is SVGIG (reference sequence). CDR3 protein: CAWGREWETQYF. The CDR3 DNA is TGTGCCTGGGGGAGGGAATGGGAGACCCAGTACTTC.